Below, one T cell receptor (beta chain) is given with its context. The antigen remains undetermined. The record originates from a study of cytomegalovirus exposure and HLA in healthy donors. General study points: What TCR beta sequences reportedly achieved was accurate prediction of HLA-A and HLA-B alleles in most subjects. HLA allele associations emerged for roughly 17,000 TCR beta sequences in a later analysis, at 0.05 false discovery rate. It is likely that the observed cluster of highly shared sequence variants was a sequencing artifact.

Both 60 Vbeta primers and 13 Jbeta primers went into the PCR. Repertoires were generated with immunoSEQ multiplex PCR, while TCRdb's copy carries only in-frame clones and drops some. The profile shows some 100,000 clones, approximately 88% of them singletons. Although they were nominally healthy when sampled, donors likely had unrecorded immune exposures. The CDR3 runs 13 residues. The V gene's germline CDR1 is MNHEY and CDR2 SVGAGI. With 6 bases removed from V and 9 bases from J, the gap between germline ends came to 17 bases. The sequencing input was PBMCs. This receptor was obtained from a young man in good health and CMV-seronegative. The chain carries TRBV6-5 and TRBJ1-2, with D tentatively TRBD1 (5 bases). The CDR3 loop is CASSPIGGESYTF. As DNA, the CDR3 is TGTGCCAGCAGCCCGATCGGGGGGGAGAGCTACACCTTC.